A single T cell receptor beta chain is shown here with its context. The length of the CDR3 is 17 residues. V shed 6 bases, J shed 9 bases, and the junction held 18 bases outside the gene matches. In germline, CDR1 is SGHAT, CDR2 FQNNGV. This record comes from a study of blood T cell repertoires in COVID-19. About the study: Sites in the United States, Italy and Spain provided acute and convalescent COVID-19 samples. T cells, B-cell-depleted T cells, or PBMCs provided the cDNA or gDNA that served as material.

The study counted Cohort 3 donors as recovered given two negative PCRs, clearance, or symptom resolution. Authors' analysis steps: From reference gene primer amplification, estimates of nucleated cell counts were derived. Repertoires were generated with immunoSEQ multiplex PCR, while TCRdb's copy carries only in-frame clones and drops some. V, J and clone size reflect that table, while D and trimming were determined from the DNA. This table has some 380,000 clones, 80% to 90% appearing once. The J gene is TRBJ1-4, the V gene TRBV11-2, with TRBD1 identical over 8 bases. This TCR came from a man in his thirties or forties who had recovered from COVID-19. Sequences were obtained from PBMCs or T cells enriched from blood (not recorded which). The CDR3 DNA is TGTGCCAGCAGGGACCCTTTCTCTCCAGGGGGCGAGAAAAAACTGTTTTTT. Amino acids: CASRDPFSPGGEKKLFF.